The rows below give T cell receptor beta chains drawn from one sample of a study of tumor-infiltrating lymphocytes in oesophageal squamous cell carcinoma. A single record per CDR3 protein comes from TCRdb applying MiXCR to the PCR reads. Of about 12,000 distinct CDR3 sequences in the sample, around 57% are singletons; the top ten hold around a third. Sequenced input: esophageal tumor tissue. Receptors originate from a female donor with esophageal squamous cell carcinoma. Both conserved end residues are part of each CDR3. D genes are given only for firm matches. Clone size is not always given. Where it is, it says once, few, many or a class for expanded clones.

V gene: TRBV18; clone size: -; J gene: TRBJ2-2; D gene: -; CDR3 protein: CASPRAGNTGELFF; CDR3 DNA: TGTGCCAGCCCCAGGGCAGGGAACACCGGGGAGCTGTTTTTT
V gene: TRBV10-3; clone size: -; J gene: TRBJ2-3; D gene: -; CDR3 protein: CAIGRPPSTDTQYF; CDR3 DNA: TGTGCCATCGGGCGGCCGCCGAGCACAGATACGCAGTATTTT
V gene: TRBV7-2; clone size: many; J gene: TRBJ2-5; D gene: TRBD2; CDR3 protein: CASRIAGGGETQYF; CDR3 DNA: TGTGCCAGCAGAATAGCGGGGGGGGGAGAGACCCAGTACTTC
V gene: TRBV7-2; clone size: -; J gene: TRBJ2-1; D gene: TRBD2; CDR3 protein: CASSLGGSRTRGQFF; CDR3 DNA: TGTGCCAGCAGCTTAGGCGGGAGCCGGACAAGAGGGCAGTTCTTC
V gene: TRBV5-1; clone size: many; J gene: TRBJ2-5; D gene: -; CDR3 protein: CASSLALWGAQETQYF; CDR3 DNA: TGCGCCAGCAGCTTGGCCCTCTGGGGGGCCCAAGAGACCCAGTACTTC
V gene: TRBV4-2; clone size: many; J gene: TRBJ2-1; D gene: -; CDR3 protein: CASSQDRTLAPSYNEQFF; CDR3 DNA: TGTGCCAGCAGCCAAGATAGGACACTAGCCCCATCCTACAATGAGCAGTTCTTC
V gene: TRBV7-2; clone size: -; J gene: TRBJ1-5; D gene: TRBD1; CDR3 protein: CASSLQGGQPQHF; CDR3 DNA: TGTGCCAGCAGCTTACAGGGGGGTCAGCCCCAGCATTTT
V gene: TRBV6-1; clone size: many; J gene: TRBJ1-1; D gene: -; CDR3 protein: CASTGRYRAFF; CDR3 DNA: TGTGCCAGCACAGGGAGGTATAGGGCTTTCTTT
V gene: TRBV7-6; clone size: few; J gene: TRBJ2-1; D gene: -; CDR3 protein: CASTSGSYNEQFF; CDR3 DNA: TGTGCCAGCACGAGCGGGTCCTACAATGAGCAGTTCTTC
V gene: TRBV7-8; clone size: -; J gene: TRBJ2-7; D gene: -; CDR3 protein: CASSLTGFHEQYF; CDR3 DNA: TGTGCCAGCAGCCTAACCGGGTTCCACGAGCAGTACTTC
V gene: TRBV10-1; clone size: few; J gene: TRBJ2-7; D gene: TRBD2; CDR3 protein: CASSAAGGAYEQYF; CDR3 DNA: TGCGCCAGCAGTGCCGCCGGGGGGGCCTACGAGCAGTACTTC
V gene: TRBV6-5; clone size: once; J gene: TRBJ2-2; D gene: -; CDR3 protein: CASSSIRETGELFF; CDR3 DNA: TGTGCCAGCAGTTCGATCAGGGAGACCGGGGAGCTGTTTTTT
V gene: TRBV12-3/TRBV12-4; clone size: -; J gene: TRBJ2-1; D gene: -; CDR3 protein: CASSLGLFNEQFF; CDR3 DNA: TGTGCCAGCAGTTTAGGACTGTTCAATGAGCAGTTCTTC
V gene: TRBV3-1; clone size: -; J gene: TRBJ2-7; D gene: TRBD1; CDR3 protein: CASSHSRGWYEQYF; CDR3 DNA: TGTGCCAGCAGCCATTCCAGGGGGTGGTACGAGCAGTACTTC
V gene: TRBV7-2; clone size: medium-sized; J gene: TRBJ2-7; D gene: -; CDR3 protein: CASSGSYEQYF; CDR3 DNA: TGTGCCAGCAGCGGGAGCTACGAGCAGTACTTC
V gene: TRBV7-2; clone size: many; J gene: TRBJ2-4; D gene: -; CDR3 protein: CASSPDHNKGNIQYF; CDR3 DNA: TGTGCCAGCAGCCCAGACCACAACAAGGGAAACATTCAGTACTTC
V gene: TRBV7-2; clone size: -; J gene: TRBJ2-1; D gene: -; CDR3 protein: CASSLVLTRYEEQFF; CDR3 DNA: TGTGCCAGCAGCTTAGTGTTGACCCGATACGAGGAGCAGTTCTTC
V gene: TRBV5-6; clone size: -; J gene: TRBJ2-3; D gene: TRBD2; CDR3 protein: CASSLSRLAGGSTDTQYF; CDR3 DNA: TGTGCCAGCAGCTTAAGTCGACTAGCGGGAGGTAGCACAGATACGCAGTATTTT
V gene: TRBV7-9; clone size: -; J gene: TRBJ2-7; D gene: -; CDR3 protein: CASSHRDTLAEQYF; CDR3 DNA: TGTGCCAGCAGCCACCGGGACACCCTCGCCGAGCAGTACTTC
V gene: TRBV7-8; clone size: medium-sized; J gene: TRBJ2-7; D gene: TRBD2; CDR3 protein: CASSVSGGQYF; CDR3 DNA: TGTGCCAGCAGCGTTAGCGGGGGGCAGTACTTC
V gene: TRBV7-9; clone size: -; J gene: TRBJ2-5; D gene: TRBD2; CDR3 protein: CASSYKLAGGPGETQYF; CDR3 DNA: TGTGCCAGCAGTTATAAACTAGCGGGGGGGCCGGGGGAGACCCAGTACTTC
V gene: TRBV6-6; clone size: -; J gene: TRBJ2-1; D gene: TRBD2; CDR3 protein: CASSYSGTSGGEQFF; CDR3 DNA: TGTGCCAGCAGTTACTCCGGGACTAGCGGGGGTGAGCAGTTCTTC
V gene: TRBV6-8; clone size: -; J gene: TRBJ2-7; D gene: TRBD1; CDR3 protein: CASMASGQGTYEQYF; CDR3 DNA: TGTGCCAGCATGGCTTCGGGACAGGGGACCTACGAGCAGTACTTC
V gene: TRBV7-6; clone size: -; J gene: TRBJ2-5; D gene: -; CDR3 protein: CASSLPIGETQYF; CDR3 DNA: TGTGCCAGCAGCTTACCCATTGGAGAGACCCAGTACTTC
V gene: TRBV6-1; clone size: few; J gene: TRBJ2-7; D gene: TRBD1; CDR3 protein: CASRRDSIYEQYF; CDR3 DNA: TGTGCCAGCAGACGGGACAGTATCTACGAGCAGTACTTC
V gene: TRBV27; clone size: few; J gene: TRBJ2-1; D gene: TRBD2; CDR3 protein: CASSSLSGKGPYNEQFF; CDR3 DNA: TGTGCCAGCAGTTCACTAAGCGGGAAGGGCCCCTACAATGAGCAGTTCTTC
V gene: TRBV7-2; clone size: -; J gene: TRBJ2-3; D gene: TRBD2; CDR3 protein: CASSPWTSGSSDTQYF; CDR3 DNA: TGTGCCAGCAGCCCCTGGACTAGCGGGAGTTCAGATACGCAGTATTTT
V gene: TRBV7-6; clone size: few; J gene: TRBJ1-2; D gene: -; CDR3 protein: CASSKTEARDGYTF; CDR3 DNA: TGTGCCAGCAGCAAGACAGAGGCCCGGGATGGCTACACCTTC
V gene: TRBV27; clone size: many; J gene: TRBJ2-2; D gene: TRBD1; CDR3 protein: CASSYRQGQNPGELFF; CDR3 DNA: TGTGCCAGCAGTTACCGACAGGGGCAAAACCCCGGGGAGCTGTTTTTT
V gene: TRBV5-6; clone size: -; J gene: TRBJ2-1; D gene: TRBD2; CDR3 protein: CASSSVLAGEGEQFF; CDR3 DNA: TGTGCCAGCAGCTCAGTACTAGCGGGAGAAGGTGAGCAGTTCTTC
V gene: TRBV7-8; clone size: -; J gene: TRBJ2-7; D gene: -; CDR3 protein: CASSFGLAYEQYF; CDR3 DNA: TGTGCCAGCAGCTTTGGATTAGCCTACGAGCAGTACTTC
V gene: TRBV5-6; clone size: -; J gene: TRBJ2-5; D gene: -; CDR3 protein: CASSLVRDQETQYF; CDR3 DNA: TGTGCCAGCAGCTTGGTAAGAGACCAAGAGACCCAGTACTTC
V gene: TRBV5-6; clone size: -; J gene: TRBJ2-5; D gene: TRBD2; CDR3 protein: CASSWAGGTGETQYF; CDR3 DNA: TGTGCCAGCAGCTGGGCGGGGGGTACGGGAGAGACCCAGTACTTC
V gene: TRBV28; clone size: few; J gene: TRBJ2-1; D gene: -; CDR3 protein: CASSFRENEQFF; CDR3 DNA: TGTGCCAGCAGTTTCAGGGAAAATGAGCAGTTCTTC
V gene: TRBV12-5; clone size: -; J gene: TRBJ2-7; D gene: -; CDR3 protein: CASGLDLYEQYF; CDR3 DNA: TGTGCTAGTGGTCTTGACCTCTACGAGCAGTACTTC
V gene: TRBV6-1; clone size: few; J gene: TRBJ2-5; D gene: TRBD2; CDR3 protein: CASRGREDYQETQYF; CDR3 DNA: TGTGCCAGCAGAGGGAGGGAGGACTACCAAGAGACCCAGTACTTC
V gene: TRBV7-2; clone size: few; J gene: TRBJ2-5; D gene: TRBD2; CDR3 protein: CASSVGLAGGGQETQYF; CDR3 DNA: TGTGCCAGCAGCGTAGGACTAGCGGGAGGAGGCCAAGAGACCCAGTACTTC
V gene: TRBV12-3/TRBV12-4; clone size: once; J gene: TRBJ2-1; D gene: TRBD1; CDR3 protein: CASSPDRVLHNEQFF; CDR3 DNA: TGTGCCAGCAGTCCGGACAGGGTGCTTCACAATGAGCAGTTCTTC
V gene: TRBV5-3; clone size: -; J gene: TRBJ2-7; D gene: TRBD1; CDR3 protein: CASSIGQGVKDEQYF; CDR3 DNA: TGTGCCAGCAGCATAGGACAGGGAGTAAAAGACGAGCAGTACTTC
V gene: TRBV12-3/TRBV12-4; clone size: few; J gene: TRBJ2-7; D gene: -; CDR3 protein: CASSKRSYEQYF; CDR3 DNA: TGTGCCAGCAGTAAAAGGTCCTACGAGCAGTACTTC